The 18 T cell receptor beta chains given below trace back to one sample, sequenced in a study of shared clonotypes between healthy human individuals. In the naive CD8 group, cells lacked CD45RO and were positively selected for CCR7, so terminally differentiated effector memory CD45RA+ cells were left out. Profiling relied on immunoSEQ multiplex PCR, and the TCRdb table lists in-frame clones only, not all of them. This sample has hundreds of thousands of clones; roughly 95% occur once, and the top ten carry less than 0.13%. Sequencing input: naive CD8+ T cells sorted from blood. Receptors were obtained from a woman in her 30s in good health.

As concerns this clone: A read error may produce the germline difference seen at one junction end. The chain couples TRBV11-2 to TRBJ2-7; perhaps TRBD2 as D (6 bases). The germline V gene encodes CDR1 SGHAT and CDR2 FQNNGV. The CDR3 has 13 amino acids. The CDR3 protein is CASSLAGGTQVDF. CDR3 nucleotides: TGTGCCAGCAGCTTAGCCGGAGGGACGCAGGTAGACTTC.

This rearrangement joins TRBV5-6 to TRBJ1-1, with D perhaps TRBD1 (5 bases). CDR1 SGHDT and CDR2 YYEEEE come from the germline V gene. V was pared by 0 bases and J by 3 bases, with 18 bases between. There are 17 residues in the CDR3. The CDR3 loop is CASSLVPAGSEYTEAFF. The CDR3 DNA reads TGTGCCAGCAGCTTGGTACCCGCAGGGTCGGAGTACACTGAAGCTTTCTTT.

Notes on this clone: This CDR3 is also generated by other DNA sequences in the sample. This chain's CDR3 is CASSLVGGSTDTQYF. The CDR3 region has the DNA TGTGCCAGCAGCTTGGTGGGCGGGAGCACAGATACGCAGTATTTT. The chain has TRBV5-6 and TRBJ2-3, with D perhaps TRBD2 (5 bases). Between the trimmed V and J ends, which lost 0 bases and 0 bases, there was a span of 8 bases. CDR1 SGHDT and CDR2 YYEEEE come from the germline V gene. The CDR3 loop spans 15 amino acids.

The J gene is TRBJ1-2, the V gene TRBV20-1; possible D gene TRBD1, 5 bases. The CDR3 contains 11 residues. Germline V gives CDR1 DFQATT, CDR2 SNEGSKA (reference sequence). Trimming shortened V by 3 bases and J by 12 bases, and 14 bases separated the two germline ends. The CDR3 loop is CSASGLGEDTF. CDR3 DNA: TGCAGTGCTAGTGGTCTGGGGGAGGACACCTTC.

V usage is TRBV10-3 and J usage is TRBJ2-7; tentatively, D is TRBD1 or TRBD2 (6 bases each). The CDR3 has 11 amino acids. Trimming took 10 bases from V and 4 from J, leaving 11 bases between them. In germline, CDR1 is ENHRY, CDR2 SYGVKD. The CDR3 DNA follows: TGTGCCAGCGGAGGGGGATACGAGCAGTACTTC. Protein: CASGGGYEQYF.

This clone showed up just a few times. Within the sample, other DNA sequences also encode this same CDR3. This chain uses TRBV27 with TRBJ2-7; D not resolved. The CDR3 is 12 residues long. Germline V CDR1 and CDR2: MNHEY, SMNVEV (reference sequence). Between the trimmed V and J ends, which lost 5 bases and 0 bases, there was a span of 5 bases. The DNA for the CDR3 is TGTGCCAGCAGTCCAAACTCCTACGAGCAGTACTTC. Translating gives CASSPNSYEQYF.

The chain recombines TRBV5-4 with TRBJ2-7, with TRBD2 matching over 7 bases. The CDR3 is 15 amino acids. Trimming took 4 bases from V and 9 from J; bases not matched to a gene: 16. CDR1 is SGHNT, CDR2 YYREEE, per germline (reference sequence). The CDR3 bases are TGTGCCAGCAGCCAACCCGGGGAGGGCCGGTTTGGGCAGTACTTC. This gives the protein CASSQPGEGRFGQYF.

V and J are TRBV11-2 and TRBJ2-7; D not certain. From germline, CDR1 is SGHAT and CDR2 FQNNGV. This CDR3 region has 13 residues. V was trimmed by 3 bases and J by 1 base, leaving 7 bases between them. In DNA, the CDR3 is TGTGCCAGCAGCTTCCCCGAGTCCTACGAGCAGTACTTC. It encodes CASSFPESYEQYF.

V and J are TRBV27 and TRBJ2-5, with no clear D. The J call may be mistaken, given a closer DNA end match to TRBJ2-7. Germline V lookup: CDR1 MNHEY, CDR2 SMNVEV (reference sequence). This CDR3 has 13 residues. In DNA form, the CDR3 reads TGTGCCAGCAGTTTCGGGTTCGGCTACGAGCAGTACTTC. Translation gives CASSFGFGYEQYF.

The chain joins TRBV6-6 to TRBJ2-5; perhaps TRBD1 as D (6 bases). The germline CDR1 and CDR2 sequences are MNHNY and SVGAGI (reference sequence). This CDR3 has 14 amino acids. Trimming left V 8 bases short and J 4 bases short, with 17 bases between. The CDR3, as DNA: TGTGCCAGCGGGCAAAGGACAGATAGAGAGACCCAGTACTTC. The encoded protein is CASGQRTDRETQYF.

The chain joins TRBV30 to TRBJ1-1, with a tentative D call TRBD1 (6 bases). Germline V gene data show CDR1 as GTSNPN and CDR2 as SVGIG (reference sequence). The germline V and J ends were trimmed by 2 bases and 11 bases, with 33 bases remaining between them. This CDR3 contains 18 residues. The CDR3 spells CAWSTSRQQGHPFLSAFF. The CDR3 coding sequence is TGTGCCTGGAGTACTTCACGGCAACAGGGACACCCTTTTTTAAGCGCTTTCTTT.

The chain couples TRBV5-4 to TRBJ2-2; 9 nucleotides agree with TRBD2. V lost 2 bases, J lost 5 bases, and 4 bases stayed unmatched. CDR1 and CDR2 (germline): SGHNT, YYREEE (reference sequence). The CDR3 extends over 15 amino acids. The CDR3 region has the DNA TGTGCCAGCAGCTTAGGAGCGGGAGGAACCGGGGAGCTGTTTTTT. This encodes CASSLGAGGTGELFF. Complete variable domain (other parts from reference TRBV5-4 and TRBJ2-2): ETGVTQSPTHLIKTRGQQVTLRCSSQSGHNTVSWYQQALGQGPQFIFQYYREEENGRGNFPPRFSGLQFPNYSSELNVNALELDDSALYLCASSLGAGGTGELFFGEGSRLTVL.

V usage is TRBV28 and J usage is TRBJ1-2; D uncertain. V was pared by 6 bases and J by 6 bases, with 14 bases between. In germline, CDR1 is MDHEN, CDR2 SYDVKM. The CDR3 covers 13 residues. The CDR3, as DNA: TGTGCCAGCAGCTTCAGGTTAACCAATGGCTACACCTTC. Translating gives CASSFRLTNGYTF.

This clone was observed a handful of times. The chain joins TRBV28 to TRBJ2-2; maybe TRBD2 (6 bases). Trimming took off 3 bases at V and 0 bases at J, with 14 bases between the two ends. From germline, CDR1 is MDHEN and CDR2 SYDVKM. The CDR3 extends over 17 amino acids. This chain's CDR3 is CASSFWRATSNTGELFF. The CDR3 DNA reads TGTGCCAGCAGTTTTTGGAGGGCAACCTCGAACACCGGGGAGCTGTTTTTT.

V usage is TRBV5-1 and J usage is TRBJ2-1; 9 positions match TRBD2. V lost 3 bases to trimming and J lost 1 base; unmatched junction nucleotides: 2. Germline-derived CDR1 and CDR2 are SGHRS and YFSETQ. CDR3 length: 15 residues. The CDR3 DNA sequence: TGCGCCAGCAGCTCAGCGGGAGGATCCTACAATGAGCAGTTCTTC. This encodes CASSSAGGSYNEQFF.

The CDR3 here is CASSLVQTNTEAFF. The CDR3 DNA reads as TGCGCCAGCAGCTTGGTACAGACGAACACTGAAGCTTTCTTT. The chain carries TRBV5-1 and TRBJ1-1; no definite D call. The CDR3 extends over 14 amino acids. V lost 0 bases and J lost 1, with 7 bases in between. From germline, CDR1 is SGHRS and CDR2 YFSETQ.

The sample holds one count of this clone. The chain is built from TRBV7-9 and TRBJ2-3, with 9 bases aligning to TRBD1. There are 18 residues in the CDR3. The germline V gene encodes CDR1 SEHNR and CDR2 FQNEAQ (reference sequence). V was pared by 5 bases and J by 2 bases, with 14 bases of the junction left unmatched. CDR3 protein: CASSPWAVGQGPTDTQYF. The CDR3 bases are TGTGCCAGCAGCCCCTGGGCTGTGGGACAGGGCCCCACAGATACGCAGTATTTT.

The rearrangement joins TRBV6-5 to TRBJ1-4, with D possibly TRBD1 on 6 matching bases. The CDR3 runs to 14 residues. V was shortened by 2 bases and J by 7 bases, with 11 bases between the two germline ends. Looked up from germline, CDR1 is MNHEY and CDR2 is SVGAGI. CDR3 residues: CASSYQGTGEKLFF. The CDR3 DNA reads TGTGCCAGCAGTTACCAGGGGACGGGTGAAAAACTGTTTTTT.